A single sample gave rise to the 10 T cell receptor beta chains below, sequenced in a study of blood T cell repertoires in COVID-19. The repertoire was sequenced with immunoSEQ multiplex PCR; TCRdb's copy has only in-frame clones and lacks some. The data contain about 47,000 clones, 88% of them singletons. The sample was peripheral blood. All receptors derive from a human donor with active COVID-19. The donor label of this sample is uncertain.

Here the CDR3 DNA reads TGTGCCAGCAGTGCGGTCAGGGAAAATATAAACTATGGCTACACCTTC. Translation: CASSAVRENINYGYTF. This chain connects TRBV25-1 to TRBJ1-2; tentative D call: TRBD1 (5 bases). Trimming left V 4 bases short and J 2 bases short, with 17 bases between. Germline CDR1 and CDR2: MGHDK and SYGVNS. The CDR3 runs to 16 residues.

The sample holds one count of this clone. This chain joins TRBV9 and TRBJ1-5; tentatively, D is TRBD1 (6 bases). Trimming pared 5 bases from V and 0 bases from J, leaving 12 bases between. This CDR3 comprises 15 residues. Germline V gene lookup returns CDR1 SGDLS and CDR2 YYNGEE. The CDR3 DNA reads TGTGCCAGCAGTGCGACAGGAGATAGCAATCAGCCCCAGCATTTT. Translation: CASSATGDSNQPQHF.

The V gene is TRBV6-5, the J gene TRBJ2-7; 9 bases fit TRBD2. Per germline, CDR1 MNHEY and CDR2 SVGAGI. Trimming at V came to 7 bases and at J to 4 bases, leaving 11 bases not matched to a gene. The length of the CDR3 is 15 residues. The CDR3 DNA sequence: TGTGCCAGCATTCCCCGCGGGGGGGGATTTTACGAGCAGTACTTC. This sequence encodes CASIPRGGGFYEQYF.

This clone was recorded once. DNA for the CDR3: TGTGCCAGCAGCTTGGGACAGGGGGCATACAATGAGCAGTTCTTC. It translates to CASSLGQGAYNEQFF. This chain connects TRBV9 to TRBJ2-1; 12 bases match TRBD1. V was pared by 4 bases and J by 4 bases, with 3 bases of the junction left unmatched. This CDR3 is built from 15 residues. Looked up from germline, CDR1 is SGDLS and CDR2 is YYNGEE. The complete variable domain, with remaining parts taken from reference TRBV9 and TRBJ2-1, reads DSGVTQTPKHLITATGQRVTLRCSPRSGDLSVYWYQQSLDQGLQFLIQYYNGEERAKGNILERFSAQQFPDLHSELNLSSLELGDSALYFCASSLGQGAYNEQFFGPGTRLTVL.

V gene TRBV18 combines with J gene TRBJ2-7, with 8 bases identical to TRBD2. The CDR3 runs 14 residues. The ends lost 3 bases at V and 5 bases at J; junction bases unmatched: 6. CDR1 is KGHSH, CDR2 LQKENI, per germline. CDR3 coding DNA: TGTGCCAGCTCACCGGGACTAGTATCCGACGAGCAGTACTTC. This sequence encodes CASSPGLVSDEQYF.

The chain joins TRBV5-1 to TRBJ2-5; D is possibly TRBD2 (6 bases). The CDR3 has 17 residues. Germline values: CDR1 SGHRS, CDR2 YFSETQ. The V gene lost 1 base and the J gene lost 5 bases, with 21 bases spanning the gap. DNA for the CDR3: TGCGCCAGCAGCTTGAACATTAATAGCGGCACCCCTGAGACCCAGTACTTC. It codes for CASSLNINSGTPETQYF.

CDR3 amino acids: CATSSEDNYGYTF. CDR3 in DNA: TGTGCCACCAGCAGTGAGGATAACTATGGCTACACCTTC. The gene calls are TRBV15 and TRBJ1-2; D not certain. The CDR3 extends over 13 amino acids. With 3 bases removed from V and 1 base from J, the gap between germline ends came to 6 bases. CDR1 and CDR2 from the germline V gene are LNHNV and YYDKDF (reference sequence).

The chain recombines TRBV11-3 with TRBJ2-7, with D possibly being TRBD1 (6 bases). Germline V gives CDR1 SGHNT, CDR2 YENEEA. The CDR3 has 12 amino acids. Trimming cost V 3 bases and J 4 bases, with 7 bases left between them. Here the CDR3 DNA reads TGTGCCAGCAGCTTGACAGGATACGAGCAGTACTTC. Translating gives CASSLTGYEQYF.

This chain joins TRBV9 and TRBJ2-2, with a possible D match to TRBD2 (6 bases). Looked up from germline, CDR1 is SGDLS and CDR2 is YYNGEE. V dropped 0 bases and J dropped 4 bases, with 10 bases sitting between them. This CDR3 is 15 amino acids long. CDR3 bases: TGTGCCAGCAGCGTAGGGGGAGCGGGCACCGGGGAGCTGTTTTTT. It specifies CASSVGGAGTGELFF.

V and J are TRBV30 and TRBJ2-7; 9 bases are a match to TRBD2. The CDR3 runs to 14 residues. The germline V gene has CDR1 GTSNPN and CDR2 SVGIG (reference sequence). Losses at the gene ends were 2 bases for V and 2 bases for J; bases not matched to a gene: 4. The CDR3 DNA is TGTGCCTGGAGTATAGCGGGGGACACCTACGAGCAGTACTTC. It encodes CAWSIAGDTYEQYF. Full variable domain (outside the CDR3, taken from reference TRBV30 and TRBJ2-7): SQTIHQWPATLVQPVGSPLSLECTVEGTSNPNLYWYRQAAGRGLQLLFYSVGIGQISSEVPQNLSASRPQDRQFILSSKKLLLSDSGFYLCAWSIAGDTYEQYFGPGTRLTVT.